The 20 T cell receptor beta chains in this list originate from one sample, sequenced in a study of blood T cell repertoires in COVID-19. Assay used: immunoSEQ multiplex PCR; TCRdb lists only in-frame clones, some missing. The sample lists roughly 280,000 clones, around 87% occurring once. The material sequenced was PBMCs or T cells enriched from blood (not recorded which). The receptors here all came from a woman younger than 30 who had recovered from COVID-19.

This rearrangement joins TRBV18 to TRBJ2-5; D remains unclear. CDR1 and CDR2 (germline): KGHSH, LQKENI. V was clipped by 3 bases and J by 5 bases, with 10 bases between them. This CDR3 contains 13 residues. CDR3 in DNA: TGTGCCAGCTCACCCCGCCCCGCGGAGACCCAGTACTTC. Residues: CASSPRPAETQYF.

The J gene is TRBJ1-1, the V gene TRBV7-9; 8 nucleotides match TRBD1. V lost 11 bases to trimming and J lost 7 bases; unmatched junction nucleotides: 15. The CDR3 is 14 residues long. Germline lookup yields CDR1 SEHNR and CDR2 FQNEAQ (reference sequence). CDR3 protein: CAHRGTGESGEAFF. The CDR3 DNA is TGTGCCCACCGGGGGACAGGAGAATCGGGTGAAGCTTTCTTT.

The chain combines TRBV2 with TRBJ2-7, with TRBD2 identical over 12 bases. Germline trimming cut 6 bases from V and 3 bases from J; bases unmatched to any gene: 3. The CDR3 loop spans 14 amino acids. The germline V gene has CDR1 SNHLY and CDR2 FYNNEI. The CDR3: CASRLLAGGYEQYF. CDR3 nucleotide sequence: TGTGCCAGCAGACTACTAGCGGGGGGCTACGAGCAGTACTTC.

This chain's CDR3 is CAISGKAGTSSYEQYF. In DNA form, the CDR3 reads TGTGCCATCAGTGGGAAAGCGGGGACGAGCTCCTACGAGCAGTACTTC. This chain joins TRBV10-3 and TRBJ2-7; 7 bases are shared with TRBD2. V shed 4 bases, J shed 0 bases, and the junction held 9 bases outside the gene matches. This CDR3 is 16 amino acids long. In germline, CDR1 is ENHRY, CDR2 SYGVKD.

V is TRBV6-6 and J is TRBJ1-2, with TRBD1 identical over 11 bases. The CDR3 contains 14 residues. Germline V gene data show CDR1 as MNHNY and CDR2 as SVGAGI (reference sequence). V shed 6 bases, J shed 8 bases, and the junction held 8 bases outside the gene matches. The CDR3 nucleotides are TGTGCCAGCAGCCATGGACAGGGGGCGAGGGGCTACACCTTC. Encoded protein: CASSHGQGARGYTF.

The DNA of the CDR3 is TGCGCCAGCAGCCGGGACAGGGAAAACACCGGGGAGCTGTTTTTT. Residues: CASSRDRENTGELFF. This chain joins TRBV5-1 and TRBJ2-2; 9 nucleotides match TRBD1. The CDR3 loop spans 15 amino acids. After removal of 4 bases from V and 2 bases from J, the junction contained 3 bases not matched to a gene. The germline V gene has CDR1 SGHRS and CDR2 YFSETQ.

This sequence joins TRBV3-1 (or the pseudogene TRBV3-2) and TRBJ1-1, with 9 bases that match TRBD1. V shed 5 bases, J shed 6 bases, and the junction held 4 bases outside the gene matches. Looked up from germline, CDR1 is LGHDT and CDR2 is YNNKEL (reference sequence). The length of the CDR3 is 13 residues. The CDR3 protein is CASSWGQGSEAFF. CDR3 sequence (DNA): TGTGCCAGCAGCTGGGGACAGGGATCTGAAGCTTTCTTT.

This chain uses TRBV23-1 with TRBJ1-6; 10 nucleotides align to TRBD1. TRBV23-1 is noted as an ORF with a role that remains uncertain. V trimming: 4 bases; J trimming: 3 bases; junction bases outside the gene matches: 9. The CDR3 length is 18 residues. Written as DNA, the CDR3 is TGCGCCAGCAGTCGGGGACAGGGGTGCCTTTACTATAATTCACCCCTCCACTTT. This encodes CASSRGQGCLYYNSPLHF.

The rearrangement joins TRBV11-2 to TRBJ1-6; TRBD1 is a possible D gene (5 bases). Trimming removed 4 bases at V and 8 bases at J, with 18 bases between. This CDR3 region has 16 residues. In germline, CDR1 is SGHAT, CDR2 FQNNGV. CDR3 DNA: TGTGCCAGCAGCTCCACAAGGGGAGGGATAGATTCACCCCTCCACTTT. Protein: CASSSTRGGIDSPLHF.

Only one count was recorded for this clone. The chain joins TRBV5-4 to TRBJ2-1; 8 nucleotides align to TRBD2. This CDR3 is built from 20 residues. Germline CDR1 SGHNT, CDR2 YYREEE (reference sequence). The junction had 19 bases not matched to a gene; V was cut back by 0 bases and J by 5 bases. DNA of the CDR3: TGTGCCAGCAGCTTGGCCCTGACAGTGAGAACTAGCGGCGGAAACAATGAGCAGTTCTTC. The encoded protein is CASSLALTVRTSGGNNEQFF.

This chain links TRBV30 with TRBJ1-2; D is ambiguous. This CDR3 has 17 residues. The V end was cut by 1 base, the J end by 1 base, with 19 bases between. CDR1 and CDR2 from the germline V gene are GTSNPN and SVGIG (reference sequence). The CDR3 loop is CAWSGFVGLSSNYGYTF. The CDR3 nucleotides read TGTGCCTGGAGTGGTTTTGTTGGGCTCTCGAGTAACTATGGCTACACCTTC.

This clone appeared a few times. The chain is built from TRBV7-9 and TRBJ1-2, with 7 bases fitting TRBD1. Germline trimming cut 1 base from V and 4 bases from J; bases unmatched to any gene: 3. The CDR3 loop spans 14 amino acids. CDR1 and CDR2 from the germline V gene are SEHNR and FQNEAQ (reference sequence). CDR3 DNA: TGTGCCAGCAGCTTAGACAGGGGCATCTATGGCTACACCTTC. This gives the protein CASSLDRGIYGYTF.

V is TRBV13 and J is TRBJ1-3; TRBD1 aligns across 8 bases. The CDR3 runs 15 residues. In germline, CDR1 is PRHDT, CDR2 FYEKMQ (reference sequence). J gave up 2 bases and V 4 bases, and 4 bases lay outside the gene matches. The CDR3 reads CASSSTGGAGNTIYF. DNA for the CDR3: TGTGCCAGCAGCTCCACAGGGGGAGCTGGAAACACCATATATTTT.

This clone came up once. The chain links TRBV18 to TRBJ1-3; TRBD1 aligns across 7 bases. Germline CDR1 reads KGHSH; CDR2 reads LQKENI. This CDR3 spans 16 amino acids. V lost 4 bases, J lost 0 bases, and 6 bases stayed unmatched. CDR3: CASSHPGQISGNTIYF. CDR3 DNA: TGTGCCAGCTCACACCCGGGACAGATCTCTGGAAACACCATATATTTT. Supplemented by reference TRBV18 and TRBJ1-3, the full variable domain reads NAGVMQNPRHLVRRRGQEARLRCSPMKGHSHVYWYRQLPEEGLKFMVYLQKENIIDESGMPKERFSAEFPKEGPSILRIQQVVRGDSAAYFCASSHPGQISGNTIYFGEGSWLTVV.

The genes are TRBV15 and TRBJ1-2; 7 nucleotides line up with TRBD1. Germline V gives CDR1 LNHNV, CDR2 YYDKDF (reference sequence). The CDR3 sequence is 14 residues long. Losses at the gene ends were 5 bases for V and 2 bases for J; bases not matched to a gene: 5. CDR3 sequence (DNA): TGTGCCACCAGCCCCCGGACAGGAAACTATGGCTACACCTTC. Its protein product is CATSPRTGNYGYTF.

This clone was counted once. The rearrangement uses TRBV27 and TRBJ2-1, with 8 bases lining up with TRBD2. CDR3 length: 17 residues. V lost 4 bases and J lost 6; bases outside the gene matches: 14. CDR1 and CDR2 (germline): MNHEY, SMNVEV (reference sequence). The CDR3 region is CASSSIGGASEINEQFF. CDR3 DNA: TGTGCCAGCAGTTCGATCGGGGGGGCGTCTGAAATCAATGAGCAGTTCTTC.

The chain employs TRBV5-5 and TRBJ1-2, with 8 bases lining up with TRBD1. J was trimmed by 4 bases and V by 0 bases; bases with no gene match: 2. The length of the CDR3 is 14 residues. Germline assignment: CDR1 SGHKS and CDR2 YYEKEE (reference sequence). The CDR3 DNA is TGTGCCAGCAGCTTGGGGACAGGGTCCTATGGCTACACCTTC. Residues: CASSLGTGSYGYTF. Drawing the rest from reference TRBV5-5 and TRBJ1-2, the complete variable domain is DAGVTQSPTHLIKTRGQQVTLRCSPISGHKSVSWYQQVLGQGPQFIFQYYEKEERGRGNFPDRFSARQFPNYSSELNVNALLLGDSALYLCASSLGTGSYGYTFGSGTRLTVV.

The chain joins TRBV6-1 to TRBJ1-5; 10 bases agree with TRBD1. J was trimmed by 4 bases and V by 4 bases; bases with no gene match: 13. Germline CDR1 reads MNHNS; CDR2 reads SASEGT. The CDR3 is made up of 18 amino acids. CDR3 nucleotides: TGTGCCAGCAGTGTCCCCCAAGGGACAGGGGTCCTTAATCAGCCCCAGCATTTT. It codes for CASSVPQGTGVLNQPQHF.

The CDR3 region has the DNA TGTGCCAGCAGTGAAGGAGGAGCGGGGTGGGAGACCCAGTACTTC. This sequence encodes CASSEGGAGWETQYF. This chain connects TRBV6-1 to TRBJ2-5; 7 nucleotides match TRBD2. The CDR3 runs 15 residues. The germline V gene encodes CDR1 MNHNS and CDR2 SASEGT. The V and J ends lost 1 base and 5 bases, in that order; junction bases with no gene match: 7.

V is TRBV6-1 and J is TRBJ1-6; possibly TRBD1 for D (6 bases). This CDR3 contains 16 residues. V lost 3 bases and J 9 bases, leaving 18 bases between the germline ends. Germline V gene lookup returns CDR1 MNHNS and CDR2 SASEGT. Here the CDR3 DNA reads TGTGCCAGCAGTGACTACTCAGCAGGGGATGGTTCACCCCTCCACTTT. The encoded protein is CASSDYSAGDGSPLHF.